This T cell receptor beta chain was profiled in a study of radiation and T cells in renal cell carcinoma. Looking at the study overall: Nephrectomy followed 15 Gy stereotactic body radiation by 4 weeks.

Libraries were prepared by immunoSEQ multiplex PCR; TCRdb keeps only in-frame clonotypes and omits some of them. The data show roughly 80,000 clones, around 86% seen once. Findings and caveats of the study: In blood, top tumor clones expanded by 2 weeks, shrinking by 4.

There are 13 residues in the CDR3. V lost 5 bases, J lost 5 bases, and 10 bases lay in between. Germline-derived CDR1 and CDR2 are SSHAT and FNYEAQ (reference sequence). Of note for this clone: The antigen is undetermined.

Indicated time point: blood 2 weeks post-SBRT. Treatment specified: 15 Gy SBRT to primary tumor, nephrectomy 4 weeks later. The tumor was a clear cell renal cell carcinoma. This TCR was recovered from a woman in her fifties or sixties with renal cell carcinoma. Specimen: blood, collected from a patient whose treatment included radiotherapy and nephrectomy. The rearrangement uses TRBV7-7 and TRBJ2-1; no clear D. The CDR3 DNA is TGTGCCAGCAGCCTAAACAGTCACAATGAGCAGTTCTTC. Protein product: CASSLNSHNEQFF.